This T cell receptor beta chain was sequenced for a study of cytomegalovirus exposure and HLA in healthy donors. Notes on the study in general: With later analysis, a missense DCLRE1C variant became linked to TCR beta V- and J-gene trimming.

Note on this clone: The antigen remains unidentified.

Per the germline V gene, CDR1 is SGHDT and CDR2 is YYEEEE. This CDR3 has 14 residues. V lost 4 bases and J lost 3, with 13 bases in between. Researchers ran the PCR with 60 Vbeta and 13 Jbeta primers. Method: immunoSEQ multiplex PCR; TCRdb's copy keeps in-frame clones and lacks some. Among approximately 170,000 clones listed, 75% to 90% were seen once. Sequenced input: PBMCs. This receptor was obtained from a woman aged 45-65 years in good health and CMV-seropositive. V and J are TRBV5-6 and TRBJ1-2, with D perhaps TRBD1 (6 bases). The CDR3 nucleotides are TGTGCCAGCAGCCGCGGACAGTTTCACTATGGCTACACCTTC. Its translation: CASSRGQFHYGYTF.